One sample yielded the 27 T cell receptor beta chains listed below, sequenced in a study of Tregs in tolerant kidney transplant recipients. TCRdb's copy holds only in-frame clones and misses some; the assay was immunoSEQ multiplex PCR. The sample has 110,000 or so clones, about 90% seen once. The specimen was CD4+ T cells from blood. These receptors were obtained from a human donor in good health.

The CDR3 is CASSVLGEAGELFF. CDR3 DNA: TGTGCCAGCAGCGTTCTCGGGGAAGCCGGGGAGCTGTTTTTT. The gene calls are TRBV25-1 and TRBJ2-2; D may be TRBD2 (5 bases). With 6 bases removed from V and 6 bases from J, the gap between germline ends came to 14 bases. The germline gives CDR1 MGHDK, CDR2 SYGVNS. The CDR3 totals 14 residues. Supplemented by reference TRBV25-1 and TRBJ2-2, the full variable domain reads EADIYQTPRYLVIGTGKKITLECSQTMGHDKMYWYQQDPGMELHLIHYSYGVNSTEKGDLSSESTVSRIRTEHFPLTLESARPSHTSQYLCASSVLGEAGELFFGEGSRLTVL.

The chain employs TRBV2 and TRBJ2-7, with no clear D. Germline V lookup: CDR1 SNHLY, CDR2 FYNNEI. Trimming pared 6 bases from V and 1 base from J, leaving 4 bases between. The CDR3 length is 11 residues. The CDR3 DNA sequence: TGTGCCAGCAGCCGGTCCTACGAGCAGTACTTC. Amino acids: CASSRSYEQYF.

This chain uses TRBV25-1 with TRBJ2-3; possibly TRBD1 for D (8 bases). Trimming took 6 bases from V and 3 from J, leaving 22 bases between them. Germline assignment: CDR1 MGHDK and CDR2 SYGVNS. The CDR3 contains 17 residues. CDR3 DNA sequence: TGTGCCAGCAGCCCTAAAGTGGGAGGGACAGGTACAGATACGCAGTATTTT. This codes for CASSPKVGGTGTDTQYF.

The chain carries TRBV2 and TRBJ1-2, with D unresolved. The CDR3 loop spans 12 amino acids. V shed 6 bases and J shed 5 bases, with 10 bases lying between them. Germline V CDR1 and CDR2: SNHLY, FYNNEI. In DNA form, the CDR3 reads TGTGCCAGCAGCGTTCGGTATTATGGCTACACCTTC. This encodes CASSVRYYGYTF. The variable domain in full, completed from reference TRBV2 and TRBJ1-2, reads EPEVTQTPSHQVTQMGQEVILRCVPISNHLYFYWYRQILGQKVEFLVSFYNNEISEKSEIFDDQFSVERPDGSNFTLKIRSTKLEDSAMYFCASSVRYYGYTFGSGTRLTVV.

This clone was seen a handful of times. The same CDR3 also results from other DNA sequences found in this sample. The chain has TRBV29-1 and TRBJ1-2; no firm D call. The ends were cut back, 6 bases at V and 7 bases at J, with 3 bases in the middle. The CDR3 loop spans 8 amino acids. Germline V gene lookup returns CDR1 SQVTM and CDR2 ANQGSEA. For the CDR3, the DNA is TGCAGCGTGGGTGGCTACACCTTC. Amino acid sequence: CSVGGYTF.

The rearrangement uses TRBV5-4 and TRBJ1-2, with a tentative D call TRBD1 (5 bases). V dropped 5 bases and J dropped 7 bases, with 24 bases sitting between them. The germline gives CDR1 SGHNT, CDR2 YYREEE (reference sequence). This CDR3 has 16 residues. This CDR3 reads CASSHDRQRIWPGYTF. In DNA form, the CDR3 reads TGTGCCAGCAGTCATGATAGACAGCGTATCTGGCCTGGCTACACCTTC.

The chain is built from TRBV14 and TRBJ2-2; perhaps D is TRBD1 or TRBD2 (5 bases each). From germline, CDR1 is SGHDN and CDR2 FVKESK. The CDR3 totals 15 residues. Trimming shortened V by 4 bases and J by 6 bases, and 15 bases separated the two germline ends. The CDR3 bases are TGTGCCAGCAGCCCTCGGGACCATACCCCCGGGGAGCTGTTTTTT. As protein: CASSPRDHTPGELFF. Drawing the rest from reference TRBV14 and TRBJ2-2, the complete variable domain is EAGVTQFPSHSVIEKGQTVTLRCDPISGHDNLYWYRRVMGKEIKFLLHFVKESKQDESGMPNNRFLAERTGGTYSTLKVQPAELEDSGVYFCASSPRDHTPGELFFGEGSRLTVL.

V and J are TRBV4-2 and TRBJ1-1, with D possibly matching TRBD1 (5 bases). Between the trimmed V and J ends, which lost 1 base and 3 bases, there was a span of 15 bases. Germline CDR1 reads LGHNA; CDR2 reads YNFKEQ. The CDR3 is 16 amino acids. As DNA, the CDR3 is TGTGCCAGCAGCCAAGTAGGTAATCAGGGCCACACTGAAGCTTTCTTT. Protein product: CASSQVGNQGHTEAFF.

The chain employs TRBV4-1 and TRBJ1-2, with TRBD1 matching over 10 bases. The ends lost 5 bases at V and 8 bases at J; junction bases unmatched: 5. Germline V gene lookup returns CDR1 MGHRA and CDR2 YSYEKL. CDR3 length: 13 residues. The CDR3 nucleotides are TGCGCCAGCAGCGGAGACAGGGGGCCCGGCTACACCTTC. It is translated as CASSGDRGPGYTF.

This clone is a singleton in its sample. The V gene is TRBV6-1, the J gene TRBJ2-3; 8 bases line up with TRBD1. This CDR3 is 14 amino acids long. CDR1 and CDR2 (germline): MNHNS, SASEGT. Losses at the gene ends were 8 bases for V and 6 bases for J; bases not matched to a gene: 10. Written as DNA, the CDR3 is TGTGCCAGCCGCCGGACAGGGACTGGGGATACGCAGTATTTT. Translating gives CASRRTGTGDTQYF.

The chain links TRBV19 to TRBJ1-4; 7 bases map to TRBD1. The germline CDR1 and CDR2 sequences are LNHDA and SQIVND (reference sequence). Germline trimming cut 5 bases from V and 4 bases from J; bases unmatched to any gene: 10. The CDR3 is made up of 16 amino acids. The CDR3 DNA sequence: TGTGCCAGTAGTGCCATTCGGGACAGATTTAATGAAAAACTGTTTTTT. This gives the protein CASSAIRDRFNEKLFF.

This clone was seen just once. The chain carries TRBV14 and TRBJ1-1; weak D call: TRBD1 (5 bases). Germline V gene data show CDR1 as SGHDN and CDR2 as FVKESK. V dropped 2 bases and J dropped 8 bases, with 12 bases sitting between them. This CDR3 has 13 residues. The CDR3 is CASSQNLRGEAFF. The CDR3 DNA reads as TGTGCCAGCAGCCAAAATCTTCGGGGGGAAGCTTTCTTT.

The J gene is TRBJ1-3, the V gene TRBV10-3, with D unclear. This CDR3 is built from 14 residues. The V end lost 11 bases, the J end lost 1 base, and 15 bases lay between the germline ends. CDR1 is ENHRY, CDR2 SYGVKD, per germline. CDR3: CAGHPGSSGNTIYF. The CDR3 nucleotides read TGTGCCGGGCACCCCGGGAGTTCTGGAAACACCATATATTTT.

J is TRBJ2-7 and V is TRBV5-4; 8 bases match TRBD1. The germline gives CDR1 SGHNT, CDR2 YYREEE (reference sequence). V shed 3 bases, J shed 9 bases, and the junction held 5 bases outside the gene matches. There are 12 residues in the CDR3. CDR3 coding DNA: TGTGCCAGCAGCTGGGGACAGGCAGCGCAGTACTTC. Translation: CASSWGQAAQYF.

Only a few counts were recorded for this clone. The J gene is TRBJ1-2, the V gene TRBV5-6; no firm D call. Germline V CDR1 and CDR2: SGHDT, YYEEEE. CDR3 size: 13 residues. The ends were cut back, 4 bases at V and 7 bases at J, with 14 bases in the middle. The CDR3 coding sequence is TGTGCCAGCAGCATTAGGGTCCGGGGTGGCTACACCTTC. Translating gives CASSIRVRGGYTF.

J is TRBJ1-4 and V is TRBV27; unclear D gene. The V gene's germline CDR1 is MNHEY and CDR2 SMNVEV (reference sequence). The CDR3 spans 16 residues. The V gene lost 4 bases and the J gene lost 1 base, with 13 bases spanning the gap. CDR3 nucleotides: TGTGCCAGCAGTTCGACGCCGGAAAGAACTAATGAAAAACTGTTTTTT. It codes for CASSSTPERTNEKLFF.

The CDR3 nucleotides are TGTGCCAGCAGCCCGGGACTAGCCGACTACGAGCAGTACTTC. Its protein product is CASSPGLADYEQYF. The chain combines TRBV5-6 with TRBJ2-7; 9 bases match TRBD2. The CDR3 length is 14 residues. V lost 4 bases and J lost 3; bases outside the gene matches: 5. Per the germline V gene, CDR1 is SGHDT and CDR2 is YYEEEE.

V and J are TRBV19 and TRBJ2-7, with D perhaps matching TRBD1 (6 bases). The CDR3 consists of 13 residues. V gave up 9 bases and J gave up 2 bases, with 14 bases separating them. Germline lookup yields CDR1 LNHDA and CDR2 SQIVND (reference sequence). In DNA, the CDR3 is TGTGCCAGCCTCGGGACACCGACCTACGAGCAGTACTTC. Translated, it gives CASLGTPTYEQYF.

The V call is TRBV30, the J call TRBJ1-2; D possibly corresponds to TRBD1 (5 bases). Germline V gene data show CDR1 as GTSNPN and CDR2 as SVGIG (reference sequence). The CDR3 is 13 amino acids. V gave up 6 bases and J gave up 0 bases, with 11 bases separating them. The CDR3 sequence: CACSDKTNYGYTF. The CDR3 bases are TGTGCCTGCTCGGACAAGACTAACTATGGCTACACCTTC.

This clone was seen a handful of times. The rearrangement joins TRBV6-5 to TRBJ1-5; D uncertain. V was cut by 2 bases and J by 2 bases, with 4 bases left in between. Germline CDR1 and CDR2: MNHEY and SVGAGI. The CDR3 runs 13 residues. The CDR3 protein is CASSYKGNQPQHF. CDR3 DNA sequence: TGTGCCAGCAGTTACAAAGGCAATCAGCCCCAGCATTTT.

V and J are TRBV6-6 and TRBJ1-2; weak D call: TRBD1 (6 bases). Germline V lookup: CDR1 MNHNY, CDR2 SVGAGI (reference sequence). This CDR3 is built from 16 residues. With 0 bases removed from V and 0 bases from J, the gap between germline ends came to 11 bases. The CDR3 nucleotides read TGTGCCAGCAGTTACTCGACGCGGGGGCCTAACTATGGCTACACCTTC. Translating gives CASSYSTRGPNYGYTF.

This clone appeared a few times. The CDR3 DNA follows: TGCGCCAGCAGCCAAGTAGGATCAGCGGCTTTCTTT. Its translation: CASSQVGSAAFF. V and J are TRBV4-1 and TRBJ1-1; no firm D call. V was pared by 1 base and J by 11 bases, with 11 bases between. The CDR3 sequence is 12 residues long. CDR1 and CDR2 (germline): MGHRA, YSYEKL.

This rearrangement joins TRBV5-1 to TRBJ2-7, with 10 positions matching TRBD1. Germline CDR1 is SGHRS and CDR2 is YFSETQ. V gave up 4 bases and J gave up 4 bases; unmatched junction bases: 11. The CDR3 runs to 16 residues. CDR3 in DNA: TGCGCCAGCAGCCCCGGTCCCCGGACAGGGGGATACGAGCAGTACTTC. Its translation: CASSPGPRTGGYEQYF.

The V and J genes are TRBV6-5 and TRBJ2-7, with TRBD2 matching over 8 bases. The CDR3 totals 16 residues. CDR1 is MNHEY and CDR2 is SVGAGI in the germline V gene. V shed 2 bases, J shed 3 bases, and the junction held 9 bases outside the gene matches. The CDR3 loop reads CASSYRTSGGYYEQYF. The CDR3 region has the DNA TGTGCCAGCAGTTACCGGACCAGCGGGGGCTACTACGAGCAGTACTTC.

This chain joins TRBV5-1 and TRBJ1-2; the D gene is possibly TRBD1 (5 bases). V gave up 4 bases and J gave up 1 base, with 17 bases separating them. This CDR3 region has 16 residues. Germline CDR1 SGHRS, CDR2 YFSETQ. DNA for the CDR3: TGCGCCAGCAGCCTTACAACAGGTGGGCTTAACTATGGCTACACCTTC. Amino acid sequence: CASSLTTGGLNYGYTF.

This clone was recorded only once. This chain links TRBV7-9 with TRBJ2-3, with D unresolved. The CDR3 runs to 16 residues. The germline V gene has CDR1 SEHNR and CDR2 FQNEAQ (reference sequence). Trimming left V 1 base short and J 5 bases short, with 16 bases between. The CDR3 DNA is TGTGCCAGCAGCTTAGGTGAGGTGGTCGGCAGAGATACGCAGTATTTT. This codes for CASSLGEVVGRDTQYF.

CDR3 residues: CASSLGTGGQETQYF. In DNA, the CDR3 is TGTGCCAGCAGCTTAGGGACAGGGGGGCAAGAGACCCAGTACTTC. This chain joins TRBV5-5 and TRBJ2-5; TRBD1 agrees at 11 bases. The CDR3 loop spans 15 amino acids. Trimming cost V 2 bases and J 2 bases; bases outside gene matches: 2. Germline CDR1 is SGHKS and CDR2 is YYEKEE (reference sequence). Variable domain in full (rest from reference TRBV5-5 and TRBJ2-5): DAGVTQSPTHLIKTRGQQVTLRCSPISGHKSVSWYQQVLGQGPQFIFQYYEKEERGRGNFPDRFSARQFPNYSSELNVNALLLGDSALYLCASSLGTGGQETQYFGPGTRLLVL.